These 16 T cell receptor beta chains share one sample of origin, sequenced in a study of tumor and adjacent non-tumor tissue in lung cancer. A modified ARM-PCR protocol with three rounds of nested PCR amplified TCRbeta. TCRdb independently ran MiXCR on the multiplex PCR reads; one entry per CDR3 protein. The table has roughly 81,000 distinct CDR3 sequences, around 57% seen once. This sample's RNA came from whole unsorted tissue. The sequenced material came from lung tumor tissue. These receptor sequences come from a man in his 70s with non-small cell lung cancer.

In this sample, this clonotype turned up many times. The chain joins TRBV12-3 or TRBV12-4 to TRBJ2-1, with D uncertain. This CDR3 is built from 12 residues. Trimming stripped 0 bases from V and 9 bases from J, with 6 bases between. The CDR3 loop reads CASSLAGAEQFF. CDR3 nucleotides: TGTGCCAGCAGTTTAGCAGGTGCTGAGCAGTTCTTC.

This rearrangement joins TRBV20-1 to TRBJ2-1; the D gene could be TRBD1 or TRBD2 (9 bases each). Germline CDR1 DFQATT, CDR2 SNEGSKA (reference sequence). Trimming stripped 8 bases from V and 5 bases from J, with 19 bases between. CDR3 length: 14 residues. The CDR3, as DNA: TGCAGTACAAGCGGGGGGACAGGGAACAATGAGCAGTTCTTC. Encoded protein: CSTSGGTGNNEQFF.

Notes on this clonotype: The CDR3 end shows no conserved phenylalanine or tryptophan, and so a read error is likely. V gene TRBV29-1 combines with J gene TRBJ2-2, with D perhaps given as TRBD1 or TRBD2 (6 bases each). Trimming cost V 7 bases and J 5 bases, with 11 bases left between them. The CDR3 contains 12 residues. Germline assignment: CDR1 SQVTM and CDR2 ANQGSEA. CDR3 sequence reads: CSGGAETGELFV. CDR3 DNA sequence: TGCAGCGGGGGGGCCGAGACCGGGGAGCTGTTTGTT.

The chain links TRBV28 to TRBJ2-6; 7 bases align to TRBD1. Germline loops: CDR1 MDHEN, CDR2 SYDVKM. J gave up 2 bases and V 6 bases, and 4 bases lay outside the gene matches. The CDR3 totals 15 residues. The CDR3 loop is CASSSGGTGANVLTF. As DNA, the CDR3 is TGTGCCAGCAGCTCAGGGGGTACTGGGGCCAACGTCCTGACTTTC.

As for this clonotype: An end of the junction does not agree with germline; a read error may underlie this. The V and J genes are TRBV7-9 and TRBJ2-2; TRBD2 might be the D (5 bases). Germline assignment: CDR1 SEHNR and CDR2 FQNEAQ (reference sequence). The CDR3 runs 17 residues. CDR3 protein: CASSLGLEGVGTEELFF. DNA of the CDR3: TGTGCCAGCAGCCTTGGGCTAGAGGGAGTCGGAACCGAGGAGCTGTTTTTT.

The CDR3 DNA sequence: TGTGCCAGCAACCGAAGGGGCGGGGAGCTGTTTTTT. Protein: CASNRRGGELFF. The chain carries TRBV13 and TRBJ2-2, with a possible D match to TRBD1 (5 bases). The germline V gene encodes CDR1 PRHDT and CDR2 FYEKMQ (reference sequence). The CDR3 totals 12 residues. Trimming took off 7 bases at V and 7 bases at J, with 10 bases between the two ends.

As regards this clonotype: Mismatch with germline at one junction end may stem from a read error. The chain couples TRBV5-1 to TRBJ2-1; D is tentatively TRBD1 or TRBD2 (5 bases each). This CDR3 has 18 amino acids. The germline gives CDR1 SGHRS, CDR2 YFSETQ. The CDR3 DNA reads as TGCGTCAGCAGCTCGGTTGGGGGAGAACGGACGTCCTACAATGAGCAGTTCTTC. This sequence encodes CVSSSVGGERTSYNEQFF. The whole variable domain, remainder taken from reference TRBV5-1 and TRBJ2-1, is KAGVTQTPRYLIKTRGQQVTLSCSPISGHRSVSWYQQTPGQGLQFLFEYFSETQRNKGNFPGRFSGRQFSNSRSEMNVSTLELGDSALYLCVSSSVGGERTSYNEQFFGPGTRLTVL.

Worth noting for this clonotype: This clone may be a read error of a much larger clone one base away. The CDR3 bases are TGCAGAGCTAGAGAGGGGGCGAACACCGGGGAGCTGTTTTTT. Translated: CRAREGANTGELFF. The V gene is TRBV20-1, the J gene TRBJ2-2, with D possibly matching TRBD1 (6 bases). This CDR3 is built from 14 residues. CDR1 is DFQATT and CDR2 is SNEGSKA in the germline V gene (reference sequence).

This clonotype was detected many times. This chain links TRBV5-6 with TRBJ2-1; D possibly corresponds to TRBD1 (6 bases). Looked up from germline, CDR1 is SGHDT and CDR2 is YYEEEE. V was cut by 0 bases and J by 14 bases, with 15 bases left in between. This CDR3 comprises 13 residues. The CDR3 is CASSLGPQGLEFF. The CDR3 bases are TGTGCCAGCAGCTTGGGCCCCCAGGGGTTGGAGTTCTTC.

This clonotype was counted only a few times. A much larger clone differs by one base, so this may be a read error. V gene TRBV7-8 combines with J gene TRBJ2-5; 7 bases map to TRBD2. Per germline, CDR1 SGHVS and CDR2 FQNEAQ. CDR3 length equals 15 residues. J lost 2 bases, V lost 7 bases, and 10 bases had no gene match. The CDR3 DNA reads as TGTGCCAGCATCCCTCAGCGGGGTGTTCAAGAGACCCAGTACTTC. It translates to CASIPQRGVQETQYF.

Concerning this clonotype itself: Being one base from a much bigger clone, this may be a read error. The chain recombines TRBV20-1 with TRBJ1-1; D ambiguous. Germline V gene lookup returns CDR1 DFQATT and CDR2 SNEGSKA (reference sequence). V gave up 3 bases and J gave up 0 bases, with 8 bases separating them. The CDR3 spans 13 residues. CDR3 in DNA: TGCAGTGCTAGTAAACGGGTGAACACTGAAGCTTTCTTT. Its translation: CSASKRVNTEAFF.

Remarks on this clonotype: Since a much larger clone is just one base distant, this may be a read error. This chain connects TRBV7-8 to TRBJ1-1; unclear D gene. The germline gives CDR1 SGHVS, CDR2 FQNEAQ. The V and J ends lost 5 bases and 6 bases respectively, with 13 bases between them. The CDR3 is made up of 13 amino acids. The CDR3 sequence is CASSRSKGSEAFF. Here the CDR3 DNA reads TGTGCCAGCAGCCGATCCAAGGGCTCTGAAGCTTTCTTT.

Notes on this clonotype: A read error may account for a junction end that differs from germline. The chain recombines TRBV4-2 with TRBJ2-1; tentatively, D is TRBD1 or TRBD2 (5 bases each). This CDR3 is 15 amino acids long. The germline CDR1 and CDR2 sequences are LGHNA and YNFKEQ. Here the CDR3 reads CASSRARGTYNEQFF. The DNA of the CDR3 is TGTGCCAGCAGCCGCGCGAGAGGGACCTACAATGAACAGTTCTTC.

This sequence joins TRBV20-1 and TRBJ2-5; TRBD2 aligns across 10 bases. The CDR3 extends over 16 amino acids. Per germline, CDR1 DFQATT and CDR2 SNEGSKA (reference sequence). CDR3 nucleotide sequence: TGCAGCCCCCGGGCTAGCGGGGGCCGAAGAGTGGAGACCCAGTACTTC. This encodes CSPRASGGRRVETQYF.

This clonotype was seen at least ten times. The chain couples TRBV4-1 to TRBJ2-4; a possible D gene is TRBD2 (5 bases). V lost 2 bases, J lost 5 bases, and 13 bases lay in between. The CDR3 contains 15 residues. Germline V lookup: CDR1 MGHRA, CDR2 YSYEKL. This chain's CDR3 is CASSQTLRGENIQYF. For the CDR3, the DNA is TGCGCCAGCAGCCAAACCCTCCGGGGAGAAAACATTCAGTACTTC.

The chain employs TRBV11-2 and TRBJ2-7; the D gene could be TRBD1 or TRBD2 (8 bases each). CDR1 and CDR2 (germline): SGHAT, FQNNGV. The CDR3 has 16 amino acids. Trimming cost V 5 bases and J 5 bases, with 22 bases left between them. This CDR3 is CASSPRGRGVSHEQYF. CDR3 nucleotides: TGTGCCAGCAGCCCCAGGGGGCGGGGGGTCTCTCACGAGCAGTACTTC. The full variable domain, with the rest looked up from reference TRBV11-2 and TRBJ2-7, is EAGVAQSPRYKIIEKRQSVAFWCNPISGHATLYWYQQILGQGPKLLIQFQNNGVVDDSQLPKDRFSAERLKGVDSTLKIQPAKLEDSAVYLCASSPRGRGVSHEQYFGPGTRLTVT.